Each of the 21 T cell receptor beta chains below was sequenced from the same sample in a study of human CD8 memory T cell subsets. TCR beta libraries were made by UMI-labeled 5' RACE. TCRdb reprocessed the 5' RACE reads, with one entry per CDR3 protein and no DNA. The sample's table shows roughly 12,000 distinct CDR3 sequences. Input material: CD8+ T cells from PBMCs. The receptors derive from a human donor in good health.

CDR3 protein: CASSFRTGHLEQYF. This sequence joins TRBV5-1 and TRBJ2-7; TCRdb's assignment of TRBD1 cannot be checked, as there is no DNA. The CDR3 covers 14 residues. Germline CDR1 reads SGHRS; CDR2 reads YFSETQ.

This sequence joins TRBV29-1 and TRBJ2-1; TCRdb proposes TRBD1, but this gene call is untestable without DNA. The germline V gene has CDR1 SQVTM and CDR2 ANQGSEA. The CDR3 runs to 15 residues. The CDR3 loop reads CSVSSRDRGLDEQFF.

The rearrangement joins TRBV7-2 to TRBJ1-3; checking the TCRdb D call of TRBD1 is not possible without DNA. Germline assignment: CDR1 SGHTA and CDR2 FQGNSA. This CDR3 is 16 amino acids long. This CDR3 reads CASSLGGSGIGNTIYF.

The CDR3 is CASSLLVGESSYNEQFF. The chain combines TRBV27 with TRBJ2-1; the D call of TRBD1 rests on TCRdb alone, since no DNA is present to check it. The CDR3 runs 17 residues. Germline V gives CDR1 MNHEY, CDR2 SMNVEV (reference sequence).

The V and J genes are TRBV25-1 and TRBJ1-5. CDR1 is MGHDK, CDR2 SYGVNS, per germline. This CDR3 comprises 14 residues. CDR3 amino acids: CASGQGGSNQPQHF.

This sequence joins TRBV28 and TRBJ1-6. The germline gives CDR1 MDHEN, CDR2 SYDVKM. CDR3 size: 13 residues. CDR3 residues: CASTLAGNSPLHF. Supplemented by reference TRBV28 and TRBJ1-6, the full variable domain reads DVKVTQSSRYLVKRTGEKVFLECVQDMDHENMFWYRQDPGLGLRLIYFSYDVKMKEKGDIPEGYSVSREKKERFSLILESASTNQTSMYLCASTLAGNSPLHFGNGTRLTVT.

This chain uses TRBV9 with TRBJ2-3. The CDR3 spans 14 residues. Germline assignment: CDR1 SGDLS and CDR2 YYNGEE. CDR3 residues: CASSVAGSTDTQYF. The whole variable domain, filled in from reference TRBV9 and TRBJ2-3, reads DSGVTQTPKHLITATGQRVTLRCSPRSGDLSVYWYQQSLDQGLQFLIQYYNGEERAKGNILERFSAQQFPDLHSELNLSSLELGDSALYFCASSVAGSTDTQYFGPGTRLTVL.

The chain is built from TRBV19 and TRBJ2-4; absent DNA, TCRdb's TRBD1 call cannot be checked. CDR1 and CDR2 from the germline V gene are LNHDA and SQIVND (reference sequence). The CDR3 has 17 amino acids. This CDR3 reads CASTSLPGQGELDIQYF.

The chain couples TRBV4-2 to TRBJ2-7; TCRdb's assignment of TRBD1 cannot be checked, as there is no DNA. Germline V gives CDR1 LGHNA, CDR2 YNFKEQ. CDR3 length: 14 amino acids. Here the CDR3 reads CASSRGQGMAEQYF.

The V gene is TRBV24-1, the J gene TRBJ1-5; TCRdb proposes TRBD1, but this gene call is untestable without DNA. Germline V gene sequence: CDR1 KGHDR, CDR2 SFDVKD. There are 15 residues in the CDR3. The CDR3 loop is CATSVGTGRDQPQHF.

V gene TRBV24-1 combines with J gene TRBJ2-5; TCRdb calls TRBD1, which cannot be checked without DNA. Per the germline V gene, CDR1 is KGHDR and CDR2 is SFDVKD. The CDR3 length is 13 residues. The CDR3 region is CATSEDSQETQYF.

The chain recombines TRBV7-6 with TRBJ2-7. CDR3 length: 14 amino acids. CDR1 SGHVS and CDR2 FNYEAQ come from the germline V gene. The CDR3 loop reads CASSSETGPYEQYF.

This chain joins TRBV7-3 and TRBJ2-5; TCRdb lists TRBD1, though no DNA is available to test this call. CDR1 and CDR2 (germline): SGHTA, FQGTGA. The CDR3 extends over 15 amino acids. The CDR3 loop is CASSLMGGAGETQYF. The variable domain in full, completed from reference TRBV7-3 and TRBJ2-5, reads GAGVSQTPSNKVTEKGKYVELRCDPISGHTALYWYRQSLGQGPEFLIYFQGTGAADDSGLPNDRFFAVRPEGSVSTLKIQRTERGDSAVYLCASSLMGGAGETQYFGPGTRLLVL.

This sequence joins TRBV20-1 and TRBJ1-3; TCRdb's D gene call, TRBD1, goes unchecked for lack of DNA. This CDR3 is built from 13 residues. Germline CDR1 DFQATT, CDR2 SNEGSKA (reference sequence). The CDR3 is CSARGGHTNTIYF.

The V call is TRBV5-6, the J call TRBJ2-3. The CDR3 sequence is 15 residues long. The germline V gene encodes CDR1 SGHDT and CDR2 YYEEEE. This CDR3 is CASSLRQDFTDTQYF. The full variable domain, its missing parts supplied by reference TRBV5-6 and TRBJ2-3, is DAGVTQSPTHLIKTRGQQVTLRCSPKSGHDTVSWYQQALGQGPQFIFQYYEEEERQRGNFPDRFSGHQFPNYSSELNVNALLLGDSALYLCASSLRQDFTDTQYFGPGTRLTVL.

This rearrangement joins TRBV10-3 to TRBJ2-3; absent DNA, TCRdb's TRBD1 call cannot be checked. Germline V lookup: CDR1 ENHRY, CDR2 SYGVKD. The CDR3 has 17 amino acids. Here the CDR3 reads CAISLGGTGASTDTQYF.

CDR3 in amino acids: CASSYYSEDEQFF. This chain joins TRBV6-5 and TRBJ2-1; lacking DNA, the TRBD2 call made by TCRdb goes unchecked. CDR1 is MNHEY, CDR2 SVGAGI, per germline. CDR3 length equals 13 residues.

V gene TRBV7-2 combines with J gene TRBJ1-2; without DNA, the TCRdb call of TRBD1 cannot be checked. The CDR3 totals 15 residues. Germline CDR1 is SGHTA and CDR2 is FQGNSA. The CDR3 spells CASSLAGTGEYGYTF.

The chain has TRBV10-3 and TRBJ2-1. The germline CDR1 and CDR2 sequences are ENHRY and SYGVKD. The CDR3 loop spans 14 amino acids. Here the CDR3 reads CAISDPGIDNEQFF.

This clonotype is called medium-sized (0.01 to 0.1%) based on its frequency. The chain's CDR3 is CSALAGGDYGYTF. V is TRBV20-1 and J is TRBJ1-2; lacking DNA, the TRBD1 call made by TCRdb goes unchecked. This CDR3 spans 13 amino acids. CDR1 and CDR2 from the germline V gene are DFQATT and SNEGSKA (reference sequence).

This rearrangement joins TRBV24-1 to TRBJ2-2. The CDR3 has 12 residues. Germline V gene sequence: CDR1 KGHDR, CDR2 SFDVKD. CDR3 in amino acids: CATSDLHGELFF.